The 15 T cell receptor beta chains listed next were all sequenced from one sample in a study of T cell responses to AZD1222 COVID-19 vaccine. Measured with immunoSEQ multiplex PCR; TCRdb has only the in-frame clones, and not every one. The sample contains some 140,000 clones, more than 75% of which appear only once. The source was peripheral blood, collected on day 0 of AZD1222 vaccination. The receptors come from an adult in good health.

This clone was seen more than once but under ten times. The CDR3 region has the DNA TGTGCCAGCAGCTTAGATGGAGGGCGCGGGGGGTACACTGAAGCTTTCTTT. Amino acids: CASSLDGGRGGYTEAFF. V is TRBV7-8 and J is TRBJ1-1; perhaps TRBD1 as D (5 bases). The CDR3 is 17 amino acids. Germline V gene lookup returns CDR1 SGHVS and CDR2 FQNEAQ. V was shortened by 1 base and J by 3 bases, with 18 bases between the two germline ends.

The CDR3 is CAWSSSRQGGGYTF. CDR3 nucleotides: TGTGCCTGGAGTTCCTCCAGACAGGGAGGTGGCTACACCTTC. The V and J genes are TRBV30 and TRBJ1-2; 7 bases match TRBD1. The CDR3 has 14 amino acids. CDR1 and CDR2 from the germline V gene are GTSNPN and SVGIG (reference sequence). V dropped 2 bases and J dropped 7; count of bases not matched to a gene: 10.

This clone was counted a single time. CDR3 bases: TGTGCCTGGAGCTCCAGGGTACTCACCGCCAATGAGCAGTTCTTC. Translated, it gives CAWSSRVLTANEQFF. This chain joins TRBV30 and TRBJ2-1, with a weak D call TRBD1 (5 bases). The CDR3 contains 15 residues. Trimming shortened V by 3 bases and J by 6 bases, and 18 bases separated the two germline ends. Germline V gene data show CDR1 as GTSNPN and CDR2 as SVGIG (reference sequence). The full variable domain, its missing parts supplied by reference TRBV30 and TRBJ2-1, is SQTIHQWPATLVQPVGSPLSLECTVEGTSNPNLYWYRQAAGRGLQLLFYSVGIGQISSEVPQNLSASRPQDRQFILSSKKLLLSDSGFYLCAWSSRVLTANEQFFGPGTRLTVL.

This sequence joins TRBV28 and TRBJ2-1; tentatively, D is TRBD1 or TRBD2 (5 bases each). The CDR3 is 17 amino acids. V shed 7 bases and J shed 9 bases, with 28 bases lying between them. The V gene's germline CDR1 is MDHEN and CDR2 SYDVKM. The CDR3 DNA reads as TGTGCCAGCACCCTTGGGATAGGGTCCCTAACTGGGGGTGAGCAGTTCTTC. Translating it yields CASTLGIGSLTGGEQFF. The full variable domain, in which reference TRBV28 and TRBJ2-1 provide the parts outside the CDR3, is DVKVTQSSRYLVKRTGEKVFLECVQDMDHENMFWYRQDPGLGLRLIYFSYDVKMKEKGDIPEGYSVSREKKERFSLILESASTNQTSMYLCASTLGIGSLTGGEQFFGPGTRLTVL.

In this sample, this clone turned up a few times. DNA of the CDR3: TGCGCCAGCAGCTTGGCGGGGACAGGGGGCGGCTACACCTTC. It translates to CASSLAGTGGGYTF. The gene calls are TRBV5-1 and TRBJ1-2, with TRBD1 matching over 12 bases. This CDR3 is 14 amino acids long. The V gene's germline CDR1 is SGHRS and CDR2 YFSETQ. Trimming removed 0 bases from V and 8 bases from J; junction bases left unmatched: 2. Full variable domain (remainder filled in from reference TRBV5-1 and TRBJ1-2): KAGVTQTPRYLIKTRGQQVTLSCSPISGHRSVSWYQQTPGQGLQFLFEYFSETQRNKGNFPGRFSGRQFSNSRSEMNVSTLELGDSALYLCASSLAGTGGGYTFGSGTRLTVV.

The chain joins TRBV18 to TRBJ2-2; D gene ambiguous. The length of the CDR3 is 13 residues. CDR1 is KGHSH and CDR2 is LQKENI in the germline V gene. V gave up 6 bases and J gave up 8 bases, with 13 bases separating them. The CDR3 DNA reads TGTGCCAGCTCCGCGATCCTGGAAGGGGAGCTGTTTTTT. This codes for CASSAILEGELFF.

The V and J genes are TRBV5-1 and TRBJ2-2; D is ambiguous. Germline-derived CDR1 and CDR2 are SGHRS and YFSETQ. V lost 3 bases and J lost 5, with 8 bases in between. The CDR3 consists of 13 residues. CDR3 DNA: TGCGCCAGCAGCTCCGACGGAACCGGGGAGCTGTTTTTT. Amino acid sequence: CASSSDGTGELFF. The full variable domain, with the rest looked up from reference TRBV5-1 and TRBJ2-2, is KAGVTQTPRYLIKTRGQQVTLSCSPISGHRSVSWYQQTPGQGLQFLFEYFSETQRNKGNFPGRFSGRQFSNSRSEMNVSTLELGDSALYLCASSSDGTGELFFGEGSRLTVL.

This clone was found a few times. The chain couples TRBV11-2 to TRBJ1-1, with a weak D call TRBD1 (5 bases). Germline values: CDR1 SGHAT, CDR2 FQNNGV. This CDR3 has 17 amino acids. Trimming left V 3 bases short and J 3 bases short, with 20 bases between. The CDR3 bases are TGTGCCAGCAGCTTTATCCCTCGGGGACGGAAGGACACTGAAGCTTTCTTT. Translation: CASSFIPRGRKDTEAFF.

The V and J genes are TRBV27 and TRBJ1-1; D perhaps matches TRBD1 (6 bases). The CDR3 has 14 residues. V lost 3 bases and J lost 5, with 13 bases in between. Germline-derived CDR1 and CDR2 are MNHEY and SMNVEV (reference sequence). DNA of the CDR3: TGTGCCAGCAGTTTTACGGGGGCGCGAACTGAAGCTTTCTTT. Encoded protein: CASSFTGARTEAFF.

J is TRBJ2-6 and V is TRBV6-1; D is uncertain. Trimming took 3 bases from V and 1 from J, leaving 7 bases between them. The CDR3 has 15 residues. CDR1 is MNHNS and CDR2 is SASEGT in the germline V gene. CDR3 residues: CASSEGISGANVLTF. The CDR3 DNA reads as TGTGCCAGCAGTGAGGGAATATCTGGGGCCAACGTCCTGACTTTC.

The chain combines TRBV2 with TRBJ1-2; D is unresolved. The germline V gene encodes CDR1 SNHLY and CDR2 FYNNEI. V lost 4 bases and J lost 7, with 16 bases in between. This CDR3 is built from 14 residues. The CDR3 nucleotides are TGTGCCAGCAGTGGTTCCCTCGGGGTTTCTGGCTACACCTTC. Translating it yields CASSGSLGVSGYTF.

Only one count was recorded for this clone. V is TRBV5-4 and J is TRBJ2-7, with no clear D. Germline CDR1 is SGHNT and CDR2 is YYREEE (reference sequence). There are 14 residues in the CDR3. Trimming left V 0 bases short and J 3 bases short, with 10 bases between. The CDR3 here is CASSLDWQIYEQYF. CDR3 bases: TGTGCCAGCAGCTTGGATTGGCAGATCTACGAGCAGTACTTC.

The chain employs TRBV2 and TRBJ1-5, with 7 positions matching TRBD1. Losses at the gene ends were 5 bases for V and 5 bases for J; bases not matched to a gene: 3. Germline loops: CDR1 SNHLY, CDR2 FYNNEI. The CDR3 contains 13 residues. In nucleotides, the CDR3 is TGTGCCAGCAGTTCCGGACAGGATCAGCCCCAGCATTTT. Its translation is CASSSGQDQPQHF. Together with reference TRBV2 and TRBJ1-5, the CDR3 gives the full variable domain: EPEVTQTPSHQVTQMGQEVILRCVPISNHLYFYWYRQILGQKVEFLVSFYNNEISEKSEIFDDQFSVERPDGSNFTLKIRSTKLEDSAMYFCASSSGQDQPQHFGDGTRLSIL.

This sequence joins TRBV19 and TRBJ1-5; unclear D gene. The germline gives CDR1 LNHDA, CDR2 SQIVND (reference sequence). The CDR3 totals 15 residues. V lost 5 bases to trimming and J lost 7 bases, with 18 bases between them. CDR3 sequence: CASSFLPGSGQPQHF. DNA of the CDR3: TGTGCCAGTAGTTTCCTGCCGGGCTCCGGGCAGCCCCAGCATTTT. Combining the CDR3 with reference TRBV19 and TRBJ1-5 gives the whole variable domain DGGITQSPKYLFRKEGQNVTLSCEQNLNHDAMYWYRQDPGQGLRLIYYSQIVNDFQKGDIAEGYSVSREKKESFPLTVTSAQKNPTAFYLCASSFLPGSGQPQHFGDGTRLSIL.

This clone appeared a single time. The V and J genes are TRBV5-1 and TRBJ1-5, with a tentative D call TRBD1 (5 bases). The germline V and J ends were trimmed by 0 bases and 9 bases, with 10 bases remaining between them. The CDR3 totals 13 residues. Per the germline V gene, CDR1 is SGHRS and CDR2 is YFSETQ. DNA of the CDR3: TGCGCCAGCAGCTTGGATACAGGCCGGCCCCAGCATTTT. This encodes CASSLDTGRPQHF.